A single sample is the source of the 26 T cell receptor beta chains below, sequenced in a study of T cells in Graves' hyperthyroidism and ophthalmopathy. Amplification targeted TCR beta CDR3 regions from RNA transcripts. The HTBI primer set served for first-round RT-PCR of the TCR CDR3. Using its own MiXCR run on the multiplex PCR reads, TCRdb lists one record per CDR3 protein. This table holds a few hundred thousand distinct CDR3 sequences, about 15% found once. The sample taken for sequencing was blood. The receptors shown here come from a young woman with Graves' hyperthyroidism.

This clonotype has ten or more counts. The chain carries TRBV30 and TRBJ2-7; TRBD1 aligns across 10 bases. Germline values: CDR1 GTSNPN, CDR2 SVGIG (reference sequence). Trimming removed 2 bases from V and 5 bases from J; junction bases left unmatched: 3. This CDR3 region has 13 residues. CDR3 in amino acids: CAWSRDRGHEQYF. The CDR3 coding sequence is TGTGCCTGGAGTAGGGACAGGGGACACGAGCAGTACTTC.

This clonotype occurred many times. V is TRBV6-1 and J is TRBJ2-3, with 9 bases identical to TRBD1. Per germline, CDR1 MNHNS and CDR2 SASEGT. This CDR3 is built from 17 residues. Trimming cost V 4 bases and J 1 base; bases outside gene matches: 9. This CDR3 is CASSATPGQGGTDTQYF. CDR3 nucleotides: TGTGCCAGCAGTGCTACGCCGGGACAGGGAGGCACAGATACGCAGTATTTT.

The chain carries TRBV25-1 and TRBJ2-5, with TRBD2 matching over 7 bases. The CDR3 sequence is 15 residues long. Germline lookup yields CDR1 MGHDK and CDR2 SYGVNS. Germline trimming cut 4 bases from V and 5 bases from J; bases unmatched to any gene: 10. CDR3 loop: CASSAAGGGAETQYF. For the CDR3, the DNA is TGTGCCAGCAGTGCCGCCGGCGGGGGAGCGGAGACCCAGTACTTC. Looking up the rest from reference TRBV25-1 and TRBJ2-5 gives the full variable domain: EADIYQTPRYLVIGTGKKITLECSQTMGHDKMYWYQQDPGMELHLIHYSYGVNSTEKGDLSSESTVSRIRTEHFPLTLESARPSHTSQYLCASSAAGGGAETQYFGPGTRLLVL.

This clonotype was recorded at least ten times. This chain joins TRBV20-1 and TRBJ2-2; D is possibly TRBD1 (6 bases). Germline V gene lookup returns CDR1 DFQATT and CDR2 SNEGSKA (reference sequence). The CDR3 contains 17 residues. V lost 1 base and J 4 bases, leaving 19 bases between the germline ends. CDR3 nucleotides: TGCAGTGCTAGAGCGCACCCCCTGGGACACCTCACCGGGGAGCTGTTTTTT. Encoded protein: CSARAHPLGHLTGELFF.

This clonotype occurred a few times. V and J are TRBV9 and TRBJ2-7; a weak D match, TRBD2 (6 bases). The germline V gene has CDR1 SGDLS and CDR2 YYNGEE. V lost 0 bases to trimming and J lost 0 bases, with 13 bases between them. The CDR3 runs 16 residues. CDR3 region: CASSVARSGASYEQYF. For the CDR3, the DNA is TGTGCCAGCAGCGTAGCCCGTAGCGGCGCCTCCTACGAGCAGTACTTC.

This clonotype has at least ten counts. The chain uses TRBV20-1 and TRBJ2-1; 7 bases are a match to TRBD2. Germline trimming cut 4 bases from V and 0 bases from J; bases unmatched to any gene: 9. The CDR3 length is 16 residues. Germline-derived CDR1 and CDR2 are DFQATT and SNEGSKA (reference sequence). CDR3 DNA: TGCAGTGCTAATAAAGGGCGGGAGAGCTCCTACAATGAGCAGTTCTTC. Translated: CSANKGRESSYNEQFF.

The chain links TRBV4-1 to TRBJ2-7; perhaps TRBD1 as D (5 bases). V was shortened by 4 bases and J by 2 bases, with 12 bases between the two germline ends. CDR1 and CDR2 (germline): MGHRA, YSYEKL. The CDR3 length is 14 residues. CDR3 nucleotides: TGCGCCAGCAGCCCAGCCAGGGCGGCCTACGAGCAGTACTTC. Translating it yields CASSPARAAYEQYF.

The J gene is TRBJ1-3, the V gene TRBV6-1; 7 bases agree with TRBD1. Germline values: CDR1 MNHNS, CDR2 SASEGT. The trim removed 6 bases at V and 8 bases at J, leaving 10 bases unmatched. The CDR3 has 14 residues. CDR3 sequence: CASRIDRVGDTIYF. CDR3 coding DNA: TGTGCCAGCAGAATCGACAGGGTCGGGGACACCATATATTTT.

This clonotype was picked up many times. The CDR3 coding sequence is TGTTGTGTAGGGCAGTTTGTATCTGAAGCTTTCTTT. Its translation is CCVGQFVSEAFF. The V call is TRBV7-8, the J call TRBJ1-1, with D uncertain. In germline, CDR1 is SGHVS, CDR2 FQNEAQ. The CDR3 extends over 12 amino acids.

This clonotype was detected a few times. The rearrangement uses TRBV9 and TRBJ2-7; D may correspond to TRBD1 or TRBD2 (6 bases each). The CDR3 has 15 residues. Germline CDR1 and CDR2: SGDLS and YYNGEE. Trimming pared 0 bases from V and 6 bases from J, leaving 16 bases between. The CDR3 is CASSVEGGDGLEQYF. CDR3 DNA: TGTGCCAGCAGCGTAGAGGGGGGCGATGGCCTCGAGCAGTACTTC.

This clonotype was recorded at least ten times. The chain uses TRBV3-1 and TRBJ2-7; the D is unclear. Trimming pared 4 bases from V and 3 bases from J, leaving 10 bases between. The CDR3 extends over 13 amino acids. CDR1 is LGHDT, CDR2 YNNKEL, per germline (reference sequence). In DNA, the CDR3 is TGTGCCAGCAGCCCGCAGAATATCTACGAGCAGTACTTC. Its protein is CASSPQNIYEQYF.

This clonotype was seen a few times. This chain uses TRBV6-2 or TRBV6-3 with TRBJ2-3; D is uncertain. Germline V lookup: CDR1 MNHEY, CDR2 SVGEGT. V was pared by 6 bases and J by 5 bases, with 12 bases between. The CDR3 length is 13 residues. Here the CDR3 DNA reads TGTGCCAGCAGCGGTAGCCCCGTAGATACGCAGTATTTT. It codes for CASSGSPVDTQYF.

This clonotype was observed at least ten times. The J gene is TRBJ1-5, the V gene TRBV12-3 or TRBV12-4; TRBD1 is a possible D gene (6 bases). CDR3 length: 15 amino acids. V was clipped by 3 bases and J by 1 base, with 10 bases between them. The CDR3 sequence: CASSFTGTSNQPQHF. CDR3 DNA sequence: TGTGCCAGCAGTTTTACAGGGACGAGCAATCAGCCCCAGCATTTT.

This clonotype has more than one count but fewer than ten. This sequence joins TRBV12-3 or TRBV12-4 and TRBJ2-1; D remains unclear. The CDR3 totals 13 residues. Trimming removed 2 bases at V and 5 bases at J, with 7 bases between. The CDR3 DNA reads TGTGCCAGCAGTTTATTGGCTCACAATGAGCAGTTCTTC. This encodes CASSLLAHNEQFF.

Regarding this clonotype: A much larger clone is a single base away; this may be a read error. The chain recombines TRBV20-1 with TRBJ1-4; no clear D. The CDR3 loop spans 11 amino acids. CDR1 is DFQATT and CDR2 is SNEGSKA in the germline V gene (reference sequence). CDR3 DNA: TGCAGTGCTAGTCGACTCGAAAAACTGTTATTT. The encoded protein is CSASRLEKLLF.

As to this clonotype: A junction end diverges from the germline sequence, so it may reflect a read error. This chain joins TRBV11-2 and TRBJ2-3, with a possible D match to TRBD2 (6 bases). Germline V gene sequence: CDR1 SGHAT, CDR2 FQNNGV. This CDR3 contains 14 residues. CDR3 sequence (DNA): TGTGTCAGCAGCCATGGAGGGGGCACAGATACGCAGTATTTT. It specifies CVSSHGGGTDTQYF.

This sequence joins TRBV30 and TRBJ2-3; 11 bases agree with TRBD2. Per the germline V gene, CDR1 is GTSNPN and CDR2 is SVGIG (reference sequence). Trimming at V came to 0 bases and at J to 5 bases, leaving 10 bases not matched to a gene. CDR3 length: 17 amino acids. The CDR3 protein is CAWSVSGRVTSRDTQYF. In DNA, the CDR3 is TGTGCCTGGAGTGTTAGCGGGAGGGTAACCTCCCGAGATACGCAGTATTTT.

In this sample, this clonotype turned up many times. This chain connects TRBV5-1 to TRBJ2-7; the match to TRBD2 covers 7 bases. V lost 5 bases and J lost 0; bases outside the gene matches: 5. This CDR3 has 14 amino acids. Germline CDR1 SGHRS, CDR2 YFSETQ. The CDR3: CASRLPGGSYEQYF. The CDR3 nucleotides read TGCGCCAGCAGATTGCCGGGGGGCTCCTACGAGCAGTACTTC.

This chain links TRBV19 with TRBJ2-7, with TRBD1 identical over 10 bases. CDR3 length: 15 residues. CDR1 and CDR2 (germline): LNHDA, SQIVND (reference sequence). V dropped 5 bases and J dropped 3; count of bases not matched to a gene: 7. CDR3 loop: CASSAGTGVDYEQYF. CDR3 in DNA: TGTGCCAGTAGTGCTGGGACAGGGGTCGACTACGAGCAGTACTTC.

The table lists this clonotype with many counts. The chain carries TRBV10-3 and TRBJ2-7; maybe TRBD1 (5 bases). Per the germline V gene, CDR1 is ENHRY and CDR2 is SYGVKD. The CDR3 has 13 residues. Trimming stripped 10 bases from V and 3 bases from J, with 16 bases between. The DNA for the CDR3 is TGTGCCACGACAGCTCCCTTACGCTACGAGCAGTACTTC. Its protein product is CATTAPLRYEQYF.

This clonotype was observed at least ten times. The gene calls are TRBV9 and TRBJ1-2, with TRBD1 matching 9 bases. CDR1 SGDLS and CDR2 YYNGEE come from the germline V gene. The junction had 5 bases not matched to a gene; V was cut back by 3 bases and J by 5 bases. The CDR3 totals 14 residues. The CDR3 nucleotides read TGTGCCAGCAGCGGGCAGGGGACAGGGTATGGCTACACCTTC. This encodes CASSGQGTGYGYTF.

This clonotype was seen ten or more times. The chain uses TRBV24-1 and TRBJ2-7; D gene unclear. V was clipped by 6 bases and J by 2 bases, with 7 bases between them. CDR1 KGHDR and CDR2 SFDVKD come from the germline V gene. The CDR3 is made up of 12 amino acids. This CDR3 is CATSTGPYEQYF. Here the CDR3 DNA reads TGTGCCACCAGTACTGGGCCCTACGAGCAGTACTTC.

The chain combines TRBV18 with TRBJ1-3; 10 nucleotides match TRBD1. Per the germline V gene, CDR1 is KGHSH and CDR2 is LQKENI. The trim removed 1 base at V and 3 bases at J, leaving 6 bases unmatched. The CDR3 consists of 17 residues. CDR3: CASSPLETGGIGNTIYF. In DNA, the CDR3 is TGTGCCAGCTCACCACTGGAGACAGGGGGCATTGGAAACACCATATATTTT.

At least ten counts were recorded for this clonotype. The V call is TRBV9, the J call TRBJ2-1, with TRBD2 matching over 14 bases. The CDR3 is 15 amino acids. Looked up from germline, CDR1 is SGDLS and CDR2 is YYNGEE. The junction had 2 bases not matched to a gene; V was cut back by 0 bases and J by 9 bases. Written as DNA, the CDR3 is TGTGCCAGCAGCGTAGAGACTAGCGGGGGGGGTGAGCAGTTCTTC. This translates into CASSVETSGGGEQFF.

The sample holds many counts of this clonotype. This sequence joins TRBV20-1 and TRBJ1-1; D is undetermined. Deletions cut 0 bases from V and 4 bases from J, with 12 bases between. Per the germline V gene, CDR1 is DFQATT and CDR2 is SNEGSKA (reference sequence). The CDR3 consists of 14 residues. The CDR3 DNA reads TGCAGTGCTAGAGATGCGGGAAGGACCACTGAAGCTTTCTTT. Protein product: CSARDAGRTTEAFF.

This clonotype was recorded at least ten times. CDR3 in amino acids: CASGLVLGGTPSSGSYEQYF. Here the CDR3 DNA reads TGTGCTAGTGGTTTGGTACTGGGGGGTACCCCGTCCTCAGGATCCTACGAGCAGTACTTC. The chain recombines TRBV12-5 with TRBJ2-7, with D tentatively TRBD2 (6 bases). The CDR3 sequence is 20 residues long. The V end lost 0 bases, the J end lost 1 base, and 25 bases lay between the germline ends. Germline V gene data show CDR1 as LGHNT and CDR2 as FRNRAP.